This record looks at one T cell receptor beta chain sequence and its context. Its cognate antigen is unknown. This specimen comes from a study of cytomegalovirus exposure and HLA in healthy donors. Study findings and constraints: First-cohort TCR clusters were later found to tend to co-occur in the 120 validation repertoires.

The protocol was immunoSEQ multiplex PCR, while the TCRdb copy is restricted to in-frame clones and leaves out a portion. The table includes roughly 130,000 clones, almost 90% detected once. V lost 4 bases, J lost 0 bases, and 7 bases lay in between. CDR1 is SNHLY and CDR2 is FYNNEI in the germline V gene. The CDR3 has 14 amino acids. The sample taken for sequencing was PBMCs. J is TRBJ2-1 and V is TRBV2; unclear D gene. The sequence derives from a man aged 25 to 40 in good health and CMV-seronegative. The CDR3 loop reads CASSGQSSYNEQFF. The CDR3 bases are TGTGCCAGCAGTGGACAATCCTCCTACAATGAGCAGTTCTTC.